This TCR beta chain emerged from a study of CD8 T cells in ankylosing spondylitis. At least ten counts were recorded for this clonotype. What it recognizes is unknown. Per the germline V gene, CDR1 is SQVTM and CDR2 is ANQGSEA. The CDR3 extends over 10 amino acids. Deletions cut 4 bases from V and 8 bases from J, with 8 bases between. Study results and limitations: Disease-linked clones had a CD8+ phenotype and relatively low frequency in peripheral blood. Roughly 8 highly homologous variants made up a TCR beta motif that seemed to typify ankylosing spondylitis blood. Some of the motif variants had earlier been found in reactive arthritis patients' fluid and blood.

A quantitative 5'-RACE method, one with molecular barcodes, was used to make TCR beta libraries. TCRdb ran MiXCR on the 5' RACE reads and lists one entry per CDR3 protein. Of about 220,000 distinct CDR3 sequences listed, 7.3% are singletons. Sequences were obtained from blood, either unsorted or a sorted T cell fraction (not recorded which). This chain joins TRBV29-1 and TRBJ1-2; D gene unclear. The receptor's source is a male donor with ankylosing spondylitis. CDR3 loop: CSVAIGGYTF. The DNA of the CDR3 is TGCAGCGTTGCCATTGGAGGCTACACCTTC.